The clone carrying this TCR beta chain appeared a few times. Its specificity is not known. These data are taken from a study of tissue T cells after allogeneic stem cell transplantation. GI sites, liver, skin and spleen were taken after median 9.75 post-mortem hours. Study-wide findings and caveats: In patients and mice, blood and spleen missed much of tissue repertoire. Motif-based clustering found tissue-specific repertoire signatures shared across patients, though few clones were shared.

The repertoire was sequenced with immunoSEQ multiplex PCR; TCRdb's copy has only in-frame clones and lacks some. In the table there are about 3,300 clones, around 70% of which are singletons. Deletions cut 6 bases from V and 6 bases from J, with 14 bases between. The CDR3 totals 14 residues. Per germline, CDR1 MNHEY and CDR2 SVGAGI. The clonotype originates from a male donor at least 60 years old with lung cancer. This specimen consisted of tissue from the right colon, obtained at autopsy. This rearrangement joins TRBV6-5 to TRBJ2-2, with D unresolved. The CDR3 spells CASSHLKQSGELFF. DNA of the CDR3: TGTGCCAGCAGCCATCTGAAACAATCCGGGGAGCTGTTTTTT.